Reported below is one TCR beta chain. These data originate in a study of blood T cell repertoires in COVID-19. About the study: Researchers got acute and convalescent COVID-19 samples from the United States, Italy and Spain. Nucleic acid was either cDNA or gDNA, and it came from T cells, B-cell-depleted T cells, or PBMCs.

Authors' methods: Amplified reference gene primers provided the basis for estimating nucleated cell counts. Method: immunoSEQ multiplex PCR; TCRdb's copy keeps in-frame clones and lacks some. V, J and clone size reflect that table, while D and trimming were determined from the DNA. The sample gives tens of thousands of clones, over 65% of which show up once; approximately 51% is in the top ten. V was cut by 2 bases and J by 4 bases, with 12 bases left in between. This CDR3 spans 15 amino acids. Germline V CDR1 and CDR2: SQVTM, ANQGSEA. The specimen sequenced was peripheral blood. This sequence was found in a human donor in a cohort sampled during active COVID-19. The chain uses TRBV29-1 and TRBJ2-6, with a possible D match to TRBD1 (5 bases). The CDR3, as DNA: TGCAGCGTTGAAACAGGCAGGACAGGGGCCAACGTCCTGACTTTC. This gives the protein CSVETGRTGANVLTF.